These 32 T cell receptor beta chains originate from one sample sequenced in a study of blood T cell repertoires in COVID-19. Here immunoSEQ multiplex PCR was the method, and the copy in TCRdb shows in-frame clones only, minus some. The sample contains some 260,000 clones, roughly 87% of which appear only once. Sample: peripheral blood. Receptors originate from a woman aged 30 to 39 with acute or convalescent COVID-19.

The chain links TRBV6-2 or TRBV6-3 to TRBJ1-6, with 7 bases aligning to TRBD1. Germline loops: CDR1 MNHEY, CDR2 SVGEGT. The CDR3 is 16 residues long. V was pared by 5 bases and J by 7 bases, with 11 bases of the junction left unmatched. As DNA, the CDR3 is TGTGCCAGCAGTCTACCCCGACAGGGCTCCAATTCACCCCTCCACTTT. Translated: CASSLPRQGSNSPLHF.

The chain employs TRBV6-1 and TRBJ1-5; 11 bases align to TRBD1. In germline, CDR1 is MNHNS, CDR2 SASEGT. With V trimmed by 4 bases and J by 2 bases, 13 bases remained unmatched. The CDR3 has 19 amino acids. In nucleotides, the CDR3 is TGTGCCAGCAGTGTCACCCCGGGACAGGGGGTAGGGGGCAATCAGCCCCAGCATTTT. Its translation: CASSVTPGQGVGGNQPQHF.

This chain links TRBV6-4 with TRBJ2-2, with D possibly matching TRBD1 (5 bases). Trimming pared 8 bases from V and 2 bases from J, leaving 9 bases between. CDR1 MRHNA and CDR2 SNTAGT come from the germline V gene. CDR3 length: 13 amino acids. DNA for the CDR3: TGTGCCAGCCGACAGACCAACACCGGGGAGCTGTTTTTT. Translation gives CASRQTNTGELFF.

The chain joins TRBV19 to TRBJ1-1, with unresolved D. The V and J ends lost 5 bases and 2 bases respectively, with 3 bases between them. Germline V lookup: CDR1 LNHDA, CDR2 SQIVND (reference sequence). There are 11 residues in the CDR3. CDR3 bases: TGTGCCAGTAGTCTCAACACTGAAGCTTTCTTT. It codes for CASSLNTEAFF.

J is TRBJ2-7 and V is TRBV5-1; TRBD2 aligns across 14 bases. Trimming cost V 4 bases and J 5 bases; bases outside gene matches: 5. The CDR3 is 15 residues long. Germline CDR1 is SGHRS and CDR2 is YFSETQ. The CDR3 here is CASSPGLAGADEQYF. The CDR3, as DNA: TGCGCCAGCAGCCCGGGACTAGCGGGAGCGGACGAGCAGTACTTC.

This sequence joins TRBV11-2 and TRBJ1-2; weak D call: TRBD1 (5 bases). The CDR3 runs to 15 residues. Trimming stripped 2 bases from V and 7 bases from J, with 17 bases between. CDR1 is SGHAT, CDR2 FQNNGV, per germline. The CDR3 spells CASSLIIGGDFGYTF. The CDR3, as DNA: TGTGCCAGCAGCTTAATTATTGGGGGGGACTTTGGCTACACCTTC.

Turning to this clone: The same CDR3 can be traced to other DNA sequences in this sample. The chain uses TRBV5-1 and TRBJ2-7; 7 bases fit TRBD1. V was pared by 4 bases and J by 3 bases, with 7 bases of the junction left unmatched. Germline CDR1 SGHRS, CDR2 YFSETQ. The CDR3 is 14 amino acids. As DNA, the CDR3 is TGCGCCAGCAGCCCAGACAGGGTTGGCTACGAGCAGTACTTC. Its translation is CASSPDRVGYEQYF.

This sequence joins TRBV10-3 and TRBJ2-1, with D perhaps TRBD2 (6 bases). The CDR3 is 14 amino acids. Trimming removed 2 bases at V and 9 bases at J, with 14 bases between. The V gene's germline CDR1 is ENHRY and CDR2 SYGVKD. The CDR3 region has the DNA TGTGCCATCAGTGAGCGCTCTTTGGAGGGTGAGCAGTTCTTC. It codes for CAISERSLEGEQFF.

The chain carries TRBV24-1 and TRBJ2-1; the match to TRBD1 covers 7 bases. CDR3 size: 16 residues. V lost 4 bases, J lost 2 bases, and 7 bases stayed unmatched. The germline gives CDR1 KGHDR, CDR2 SFDVKD. The CDR3 region has the DNA TGTGCCACCAGTGACCGGACAGGCCCCACCTACAATGAGCAGTTCTTC. Translated: CATSDRTGPTYNEQFF.

The chain recombines TRBV28 with TRBJ2-7; maybe TRBD2 (6 bases). Trimming pared 1 base from V and 4 bases from J, leaving 14 bases between. The length of the CDR3 is 15 residues. From germline, CDR1 is MDHEN and CDR2 SYDVKM. CDR3 in amino acids: CASSLFGSGRYEQYF. CDR3 in DNA: TGTGCCAGCAGTTTATTTGGTAGCGGTAGATACGAGCAGTACTTC.

The J gene is TRBJ2-7, the V gene TRBV7-2; D is possibly TRBD1 (5 bases). V gave up 6 bases and J gave up 4 bases, with 16 bases separating them. Germline-derived CDR1 and CDR2 are SGHTA and FQGNSA. The CDR3 is 14 amino acids. CDR3 in DNA: TGTGCCAGCAGTACAGGAAGGGCCTCTTACGAGCAGTACTTC. Amino acid sequence: CASSTGRASYEQYF. Together with reference TRBV7-2 and TRBJ2-7, the CDR3 gives the full variable domain: GAGVSQSPSNKVTEKGKDVELRCDPISGHTALYWYRQSLGQGLEFLIYFQGNSAPDKSGLPSDRFSAERTGGSVSTLTIQRTQQEDSAVYLCASSTGRASYEQYFGPGTRLTVT.

The table lists this clone with a count of one. The chain uses TRBV30 and TRBJ2-2; the match to TRBD2 covers 10 bases. Germline V gene data show CDR1 as GTSNPN and CDR2 as SVGIG (reference sequence). The CDR3 has 19 residues. V lost 5 bases, J lost 4 bases, and 19 bases stayed unmatched. The CDR3 coding sequence is TGTGCCTGGGAGGGCAATGGGGCTAGCGGGAGACCGGGCACCGGGGAGCTGTTTTTT. Protein: CAWEGNGASGRPGTGELFF.

This clone was observed once. The chain recombines TRBV5-4 with TRBJ2-7; TRBD2 matches at 8 bases. Germline CDR1 SGHNT, CDR2 YYREEE (reference sequence). The CDR3 spans 15 residues. The ends lost 2 bases at V and 0 bases at J; junction bases unmatched: 4. The CDR3 is CASSFGTRGSYEQYF. In DNA, the CDR3 is TGTGCCAGCAGCTTCGGGACTAGGGGCTCCTACGAGCAGTACTTC.

The rearrangement uses TRBV19 and TRBJ1-4; 11 nucleotides line up with TRBD1. Trimming removed 3 bases from V and 7 bases from J; junction bases left unmatched: 13. The CDR3 is 18 residues long. From germline, CDR1 is LNHDA and CDR2 SQIVND (reference sequence). CDR3 nucleotides: TGTGCCAGTAGTATCCCCCGCGGGACAGGGGGATCGGGTGAAAAACTGTTTTTT. Residues: CASSIPRGTGGSGEKLFF.

A single count supports this clone. The rearrangement links TRBV19 to TRBJ1-2; no definite D call. CDR3 length equals 14 residues. Germline CDR1 reads LNHDA; CDR2 reads SQIVND (reference sequence). Trimming took off 2 bases at V and 4 bases at J, with 11 bases between the two ends. The CDR3 spells CASSITAGGYGYTF. The CDR3 DNA reads TGTGCCAGTAGTATAACCGCCGGCGGCTATGGCTACACCTTC.

J is TRBJ2-1 and V is TRBV24-1; TRBD2 matches at 8 bases. This CDR3 is built from 19 residues. V lost 4 bases and J lost 0; bases outside the gene matches: 13. Germline V gene data show CDR1 as KGHDR and CDR2 as SFDVKD. CDR3 in DNA: TGTGCCACCAGTGACCCCGACTTTAGCGGGGCATCCTCCTACAATGAGCAGTTCTTC. Translating gives CATSDPDFSGASSYNEQFF.

The chain joins TRBV6-5 to TRBJ1-1; D gene ambiguous. Between the trimmed V and J ends, which lost 8 bases and 10 bases, there was a span of 14 bases. The CDR3 is 11 residues long. Looked up from germline, CDR1 is MNHEY and CDR2 is SVGAGI. The CDR3 here is CASRREQRAFF. The CDR3, as DNA: TGTGCCAGCCGACGGGAGCAAAGAGCTTTCTTT.

This clone appeared a few times. J is TRBJ2-7 and V is TRBV9; 11 bases are a match to TRBD2. The CDR3 is 15 amino acids. Germline lookup yields CDR1 SGDLS and CDR2 YYNGEE. V lost 0 bases to trimming and J lost 6 bases; unmatched junction nucleotides: 5. CDR3 protein: CASSVATSGRAEQYF. Written as DNA, the CDR3 is TGTGCCAGCAGCGTAGCTACTAGCGGGAGAGCCGAGCAGTACTTC. The variable domain in full, with the rest retrieved from reference TRBV9 and TRBJ2-7, is DSGVTQTPKHLITATGQRVTLRCSPRSGDLSVYWYQQSLDQGLQFLIQYYNGEERAKGNILERFSAQQFPDLHSELNLSSLELGDSALYFCASSVATSGRAEQYFGPGTRLTVT.

The chain has TRBV11-2 and TRBJ2-3; 8 nucleotides agree with TRBD2. The CDR3 is 15 residues long. The V and J ends lost 5 bases and 1 base, in that order; junction bases with no gene match: 5. From germline, CDR1 is SGHAT and CDR2 FQNNGV. CDR3 in amino acids: CASSTGTRGTDTQYF. CDR3 nucleotide sequence: TGTGCCAGCAGCACCGGGACTAGAGGCACAGATACGCAGTATTTT.

This clone was counted a single time. The rearrangement joins TRBV11-2 to TRBJ1-6, with 7 bases aligning to TRBD1. The CDR3 sequence is 13 residues long. The germline gives CDR1 SGHAT, CDR2 FQNNGV. V was pared by 5 bases and J by 8 bases, with 3 bases of the junction left unmatched. CDR3 protein: CASSRQGHSPLHF. DNA of the CDR3: TGTGCCAGCAGCCGACAGGGACATTCACCCCTCCACTTT.

The chain is built from TRBV18 and TRBJ2-2; weak D call: TRBD2 (5 bases). Per the germline V gene, CDR1 is KGHSH and CDR2 is LQKENI. V lost 4 bases and J 0 bases, leaving 21 bases between the germline ends. CDR3 length equals 19 residues. The DNA for the CDR3 is TGTGCCAGCTCACTACTCCCCACAGCGGTGAATGCGAACACCGGGGAGCTGTTTTTT. This encodes CASSLLPTAVNANTGELFF.

This chain links TRBV6-5 with TRBJ1-2; 8 nucleotides align to TRBD1. The length of the CDR3 is 13 residues. Trimming removed 6 bases from V and 8 bases from J; junction bases left unmatched: 8. Looked up from germline, CDR1 is MNHEY and CDR2 is SVGAGI. In nucleotides, the CDR3 is TGTGCCAGCAGCGACAGGGGACGGGGAGGCTACACCTTC. Its protein is CASSDRGRGGYTF.

The J gene is TRBJ1-2, the V gene TRBV7-2, with TRBD1 matching 9 bases. The germline V gene has CDR1 SGHTA and CDR2 FQGNSA. The ends lost 3 bases at V and 5 bases at J; junction bases unmatched: 7. The CDR3 has 15 residues. The CDR3 sequence: CASSFKHRGQYGYTF. The DNA of the CDR3 is TGTGCCAGCAGCTTCAAACACAGGGGGCAGTATGGCTACACCTTC.

The chain carries TRBV7-2 and TRBJ2-1; 15 nucleotides agree with TRBD2. V trimming: 1 base; J trimming: 7 bases; junction bases outside the gene matches: 8. The germline gives CDR1 SGHTA, CDR2 FQGNSA. CDR3 size: 18 residues. The chain's CDR3 is CASSLESGTSGRRNEQFF. CDR3 bases: TGTGCCAGCAGCTTAGAGTCTGGGACTAGCGGGAGGAGGAATGAGCAGTTCTTC.

The chain uses TRBV5-1 and TRBJ2-7, with a tentative D call TRBD1 (6 bases). There are 14 residues in the CDR3. Germline V gives CDR1 SGHRS, CDR2 YFSETQ. V lost 4 bases to trimming and J lost 5 bases, with 16 bases between them. CDR3 DNA: TGCGCCAGCAGCCAAGGGGGTATCGTAAACGAGCAGTACTTC. Amino acid sequence: CASSQGGIVNEQYF.

The V call is TRBV6-5, the J call TRBJ1-1, with 10 bases identical to TRBD1. The CDR3 sequence is 15 residues long. J was trimmed by 1 base and V by 11 bases; bases with no gene match: 10. CDR1 and CDR2 from the germline V gene are MNHEY and SVGAGI. CDR3 nucleotides: TGTGCCTCCGTAGTGACAGGGGGCCGGAACACTGAAGCTTTCTTT. This codes for CASVVTGGRNTEAFF.

The count of this clone is one. The chain uses TRBV19 and TRBJ2-1; 9 bases are a match to TRBD2. This CDR3 is built from 14 residues. Germline V CDR1 and CDR2: LNHDA, SQIVND (reference sequence). Unmatched junction bases numbered 7, after V lost 5 bases and J lost 8 bases. In DNA form, the CDR3 reads TGTGCCAGTAGTGTGGTAGCGGGAGTCGATGAGCAGTTCTTC. Its protein is CASSVVAGVDEQFF. Using reference TRBV19 and TRBJ2-1 for the parts outside the CDR3, the full variable domain is DGGITQSPKYLFRKEGQNVTLSCEQNLNHDAMYWYRQDPGQGLRLIYYSQIVNDFQKGDIAEGYSVSREKKESFPLTVTSAQKNPTAFYLCASSVVAGVDEQFFGPGTRLTVL.

The rearrangement links TRBV3-1 (or the pseudogene TRBV3-2) to TRBJ2-1; 10 bases line up with TRBD2. The germline V gene has CDR1 LGHDT and CDR2 YNNKEL (reference sequence). The V and J ends lost 2 bases and 9 bases, in that order; junction bases with no gene match: 10. The CDR3 runs 16 residues. CDR3 nucleotide sequence: TGTGCCAGCAGCCAATTTTCTAGCGGGAGTTCCATTGAGCAGTTCTTC. It codes for CASSQFSSGSSIEQFF.

A remark on this clone: This sample also contains other DNA sequences that code for the same CDR3. The chain links TRBV12-3 or TRBV12-4 to TRBJ1-2; D perhaps matches TRBD1 (6 bases). The CDR3 runs to 13 residues. Trimming stripped 5 bases from V and 5 bases from J, with 12 bases between. The CDR3 is CASSLDRTYGYTF. The CDR3 nucleotides read TGTGCCAGCAGTCTGGACAGAACTTATGGCTACACCTTC.

The genes are TRBV29-1 and TRBJ2-7; perhaps TRBD1 as D (6 bases). Germline-derived CDR1 and CDR2 are SQVTM and ANQGSEA. V was pared by 6 bases and J by 4 bases, with 28 bases between. This CDR3 has 17 residues. The CDR3 DNA is TGCAGCGTCGCCCCTAGACAGGTCCCATTCGCGACTTACGAGCAGTACTTC. This gives the protein CSVAPRQVPFATYEQYF.

The chain couples TRBV12-3 or TRBV12-4 to TRBJ2-3, with D perhaps TRBD1 (5 bases). CDR3 length equals 13 residues. Trimming took off 2 bases at V and 6 bases at J, with 9 bases between the two ends. In DNA form, the CDR3 reads TGTGCCAGCAGTTTATTAGGGGTGGATACGCAGTATTTT. Amino acid sequence: CASSLLGVDTQYF.

The chain is built from TRBV9 and TRBJ2-7, with 11 bases that match TRBD2. V shed 2 bases and J 4 bases; nucleotides not matched to a gene: 5. Germline values: CDR1 SGDLS, CDR2 YYNGEE. The CDR3 extends over 15 amino acids. CDR3 sequence: CASSVSGRALYEQYF. CDR3 DNA: TGTGCCAGCAGCGTTAGCGGGAGGGCCCTATACGAGCAGTACTTC.